This TCR beta chain was profiled in a study of T cells in Graves' hyperthyroidism and ophthalmopathy. Under 3 months was the duration of disease in ophthalmopathy patients, who also had a Clinical Activity Score of at least 3 and a NOSPECS grade of at least 4. PBMCs were sourced from less than 13 ml fresh peripheral blood. There are many counts of this clonotype. What it recognizes is unknown. From RNA transcripts, TCR beta CDR3 regions were amplified. The HTBI set primed first-round TCR CDR3 RT-PCR. TCRdb processed the multiplex PCR reads anew with MiXCR; each CDR3 protein has one entry. The table includes about 400,000 distinct CDR3 sequences, over 12% detected once. Study-wide points: By a 13 V-J model, ophthalmopathy was set apart from stable hyperthyroidism.

The germline V gene encodes CDR1 MNHEY and CDR2 SMNVEV (reference sequence). The trim removed 5 bases at V and 2 bases at J, leaving 1 base unmatched. CDR3 length: 13 residues. The sequenced material came from blood. The TCR sequence derives from a woman in her fifties or sixties with Graves' ophthalmopathy. V is TRBV27 and J is TRBJ1-2; 8 bases match TRBD1. The DNA for the CDR3 is TGTGCCAGCAGTCGGACAGGGAACTATGGCTACACCTTC. It yields the protein CASSRTGNYGYTF.